This entry features one T cell receptor (beta chain) sequence. This CDR3 has 15 amino acids. With 3 bases clipped from V and 5 bases from J, the junction kept 10 bases outside the gene matches. CDR1 and CDR2 from the germline V gene are GTSNPN and SVGIG (reference sequence). Time point reported: peripheral blood 6 weeks after treatment start. The data were obtained in a study of PD-L1 blockade in urothelial cancer. Data came from immunoSEQ multiplex PCR; TCRdb stores just in-frame clones and leaves some out. This repertoire shows under 60,000 clones, approximately 83% found once; its top ten account for roughly 10%.

The chain employs TRBV30 and TRBJ1-1; 9 nucleotides line up with TRBD1. Source: PBMCs, taken around atezolizumab (anti-PD-L1) treatment. The clonotype originates from a man in his sixties with urothelial cancer. The DNA for the CDR3 is TGTGCCTGGAGGTTGGGACAGGGATCTCGGACTGAAGCTTTCTTT. It specifies CAWRLGQGSRTEAFF.